A single sample gave rise to the 16 T cell receptor beta chains below, sequenced in a study of blood T cell repertoires in COVID-19. Only in-frame clones appear in the TCRdb table, and some are missing; sequencing was by immunoSEQ multiplex PCR. The data hold 180,000 or so clones, with around 83% observed a single time. The sequencing input was peripheral blood. The receptor set was obtained from an older woman with acute or convalescent COVID-19.

This sequence joins TRBV3-1 (or the pseudogene TRBV3-2) and TRBJ1-1; D might be TRBD1 (5 bases). CDR3 length: 13 residues. Trimming left V 0 bases short and J 6 bases short, with 8 bases between. Germline V lookup: CDR1 LGHDT, CDR2 YNNKEL (reference sequence). As DNA, the CDR3 is TGTGCCAGCAGCCAAGAAGGGGTGGCTGAAGCTTTCTTT. It encodes CASSQEGVAEAFF.

The genes are TRBV5-1 and TRBJ1-2; 7 bases line up with TRBD1. The CDR3 has 13 residues. V gave up 4 bases and J gave up 13 bases; unmatched junction bases: 13. Germline CDR1 is SGHRS and CDR2 is YFSETQ. The CDR3 coding sequence is TGCGCCAGCAGCGCTCGAGGGGGCGAGACGGCCACCTTC. Its protein product is CASSARGGETATF.

This clone has just a few counts. The V and J genes are TRBV29-1 and TRBJ2-1; 10 bases line up with TRBD1. J lost 9 bases, V lost 5 bases, and 10 bases had no gene match. Looked up from germline, CDR1 is SQVTM and CDR2 is ANQGSEA. The CDR3 length is 14 residues. The CDR3 spells CSVSDRGRWGEQFF. The CDR3 DNA is TGCAGCGTTAGTGACAGGGGGCGATGGGGTGAGCAGTTCTTC.

The rearrangement uses TRBV6-4 and TRBJ1-2; D unclear. The germline gives CDR1 MRHNA, CDR2 SNTAGT. Trimming removed 1 base from V and 7 bases from J, with 13 bases in between. This CDR3 comprises 14 residues. The CDR3 DNA follows: TGTGCCAGCAGTGACTTAGCGGGTGTCGGTGGCTACACCTTC. Translation gives CASSDLAGVGGYTF.

V gene TRBV19 combines with J gene TRBJ1-2; tentative D call: TRBD1 (6 bases). CDR3 length equals 16 residues. Per the germline V gene, CDR1 is LNHDA and CDR2 is SQIVND (reference sequence). Trimming left V 2 bases short and J 1 base short, with 14 bases between. This CDR3 reads CASSIPAGANNYGYTF. In DNA form, the CDR3 reads TGTGCCAGTAGTATACCGGCAGGGGCAAATAACTATGGCTACACCTTC. The full variable domain, its missing parts supplied by reference TRBV19 and TRBJ1-2, is DGGITQSPKYLFRKEGQNVTLSCEQNLNHDAMYWYRQDPGQGLRLIYYSQIVNDFQKGDIAEGYSVSREKKESFPLTVTSAQKNPTAFYLCASSIPAGANNYGYTFGSGTRLTVV.

This chain uses TRBV5-1 with TRBJ2-5; D gene ambiguous. The CDR3 extends over 14 amino acids. V lost 0 bases to trimming and J lost 0 bases, with 6 bases between them. The germline V gene has CDR1 SGHRS and CDR2 YFSETQ. The CDR3 loop reads CASSLGADQETQYF. The DNA of the CDR3 is TGCGCCAGCAGCTTGGGGGCAGACCAAGAGACCCAGTACTTC.

The chain uses TRBV3-1 (or the pseudogene TRBV3-2) and TRBJ1-6; possible D gene TRBD1, 6 bases. Germline CDR1 is LGHDT and CDR2 is YNNKEL (reference sequence). Trimming removed 0 bases from V and 7 bases from J, with 10 bases in between. The CDR3 loop spans 15 amino acids. This CDR3 reads CASSQEVQGNSPLHF. The CDR3 bases are TGTGCCAGCAGCCAAGAGGTGCAGGGGAATTCACCCCTCCACTTT.

This clone was found a few times. V usage is TRBV7-9 and J usage is TRBJ2-1; TRBD1 matches at 7 bases. Germline CDR1 SEHNR, CDR2 FQNEAQ (reference sequence). Unmatched junction bases numbered 8, after V lost 5 bases and J lost 4 bases. The CDR3 is made up of 15 amino acids. CDR3 nucleotides: TGTGCCAGCAGCCCCGGGCCAGGGGGTTACAATGAGCAGTTCTTC. Translated: CASSPGPGGYNEQFF.

The chain has TRBV19 and TRBJ2-1; 7 bases fit TRBD1. Germline trimming cut 8 bases from V and 4 bases from J; bases unmatched to any gene: 11. The CDR3 contains 15 residues. Germline CDR1 and CDR2: LNHDA and SQIVND (reference sequence). Here the CDR3 reads CASASPGQIYNEQFF. In DNA, the CDR3 is TGTGCCAGTGCTTCTCCGGGACAGATATACAATGAGCAGTTCTTC.

The chain recombines TRBV5-1 with TRBJ1-1; TRBD1 agrees at 9 bases. V was pared by 4 bases and J by 4 bases, with 11 bases of the junction left unmatched. This CDR3 is built from 16 residues. Germline CDR1 SGHRS, CDR2 YFSETQ. For the CDR3, the DNA is TGCGCCAGCAGCGCTCAAACAGGGGGCGCGGGCACTGAAGCTTTCTTT. This codes for CASSAQTGGAGTEAFF.

The chain carries TRBV7-3 and TRBJ2-7; a weak D match, TRBD2 (5 bases). The CDR3 runs to 14 residues. Germline CDR1 is SGHTA and CDR2 is FQGTGA. Trimming stripped 2 bases from V and 6 bases from J, with 14 bases between. CDR3 residues: CASSLDGSRSEQYF. The CDR3 nucleotides are TGTGCCAGCAGCTTAGATGGGAGTAGAAGCGAGCAGTACTTC. The entire variable domain, with the rest obtained from reference TRBV7-3 and TRBJ2-7, is as follows: GAGVSQTPSNKVTEKGKYVELRCDPISGHTALYWYRQSLGQGPEFLIYFQGTGAADDSGLPNDRFFAVRPEGSVSTLKIQRTERGDSAVYLCASSLDGSRSEQYFGPGTRLTVT.

This clone turned up a few times. The chain couples TRBV3-1 (or the pseudogene TRBV3-2) to TRBJ2-7, with D perhaps matching TRBD2 (7 bases). V lost 1 base and J 5 bases, leaving 18 bases between the germline ends. This CDR3 is 16 amino acids long. The germline gives CDR1 LGHDT, CDR2 YNNKEL (reference sequence). CDR3 region: CASSQAFSTGRDEQYF. CDR3 bases: TGTGCCAGCAGCCAAGCATTTAGTACAGGGAGGGACGAGCAGTACTTC.

The V and J genes are TRBV10-3 and TRBJ1-2; D unresolved. V lost 4 bases and J lost 6, with 12 bases in between. CDR1 and CDR2 from the germline V gene are ENHRY and SYGVKD. The CDR3 sequence is 13 residues long. The CDR3 DNA reads as TGTGCCATCAGTGGAAGGCCGGGTAATGGCTACACCTTC. Protein sequence: CAISGRPGNGYTF.

This clone was recorded once. This chain connects TRBV28 to TRBJ1-5, with 7 bases identical to TRBD1. The V gene's germline CDR1 is MDHEN and CDR2 SYDVKM. V gave up 5 bases and J gave up 3 bases; unmatched junction bases: 10. CDR3 size: 16 residues. The CDR3, as DNA: TGTGCCAGCAGTCAGTACAGGGGCGCTCTCAATCAGCCCCAGCATTTT. Amino acids: CASSQYRGALNQPQHF.

A note on this clone: The junction does not match germline at one end; this may be a read error. The V gene is TRBV6-5, the J gene TRBJ2-6, with D possibly being TRBD1 (6 bases). This CDR3 spans 16 amino acids. CDR1 is MNHEY and CDR2 is SVGAGI in the germline V gene. The CDR3, as DNA: TGTGCCAGCAGTTACTTCAGGGGAACTGGAGCCAACGTCCTGACTTTC. Residues: CASSYFRGTGANVLTF.

With regard to this clone: Other DNA sequences within the sample encode an identical CDR3. The gene calls are TRBV5-1 and TRBJ1-6; 7 nucleotides match TRBD1. The trim removed 4 bases at V and 4 bases at J, leaving 5 bases unmatched. This CDR3 region has 15 residues. Germline assignment: CDR1 SGHRS and CDR2 YFSETQ. CDR3 DNA sequence: TGCGCCAGCAGCCCCGGGACAGCGTATAATTCACCCCTCCACTTT. This gives the protein CASSPGTAYNSPLHF.